The T cell receptor beta chain under discussion was sequenced for a study of blood T cells in healthy people across ages. There are a few counts of this clonotype. The antigen is unknown. A read error may produce the germline difference seen at one junction end. This CDR3 contains 12 residues. Germline V CDR1 and CDR2: PRHDT, FYEKMQ (reference sequence). Alongside a J-beta primer mix, a sample-barcoded 5' primer served in a second PCR lasting about 7 to 12 cycles. TCRdb passed the 5' RACE reads through MiXCR, listing each CDR3 protein once. This table holds about 1.1 million distinct CDR3 sequences, around two fifths found once. Study observations and caveats: Per-million-T-cell TCR beta diversity fell roughly linearly with age.

The V call is TRBV13, the J call TRBJ2-1; D is ambiguous. The material sequenced was blood. The sequence was collected from a man younger than 35 in good health. CDR3 sequence (DNA): TGTGCCGGCAGCTTGGGCTTAAATGAGCAGTTCTTC. The encoded protein is CAGSLGLNEQFF.